This T cell receptor (beta chain) emerged from a study of blood T cell repertoires in COVID-19. Overall study: Collection of acute and convalescent COVID-19 samples took place in the United States, Italy and Spain. The cDNA or gDNA used as material had been derived from T cells, B-cell-depleted T cells, or PBMCs.

Original processing methods: Using reference gene primer amplification, nucleated cell counts were estimated. Assay: immunoSEQ multiplex PCR; the TCRdb copy retains only in-frame clones and omits some. The D gene and trimming were derived from the DNA, and the V and J assignments and clone size from that table. The sample records about 130,000 clones, roughly 88% being singletons. Sequencing was done on a sample of peripheral blood. The clonotype originates from a human donor in a cohort sampled during active COVID-19.

CDR3 nucleotide sequence: TGTGCCAGCAAGTTGACAGGGTCGGCCTACGAGCAGTACTTC. Its translation: CASKLTGSAYEQYF. This sequence joins TRBV6-5 and TRBJ2-7; 7 nucleotides line up with TRBD1. V shed 7 bases, J shed 2 bases, and the junction held 8 bases outside the gene matches. The germline V gene encodes CDR1 MNHEY and CDR2 SVGAGI. This CDR3 is built from 14 residues.